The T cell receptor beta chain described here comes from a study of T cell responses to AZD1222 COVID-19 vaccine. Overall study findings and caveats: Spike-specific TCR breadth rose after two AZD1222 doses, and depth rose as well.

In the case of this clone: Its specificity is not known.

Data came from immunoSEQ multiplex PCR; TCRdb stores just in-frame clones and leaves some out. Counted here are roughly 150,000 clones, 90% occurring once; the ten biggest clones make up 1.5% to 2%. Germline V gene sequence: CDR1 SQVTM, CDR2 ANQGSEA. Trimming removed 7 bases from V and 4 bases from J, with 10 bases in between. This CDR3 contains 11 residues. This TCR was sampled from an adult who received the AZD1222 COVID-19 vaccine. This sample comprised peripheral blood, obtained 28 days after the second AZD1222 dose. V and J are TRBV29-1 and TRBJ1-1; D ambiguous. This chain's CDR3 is CSGRGGTEAFF. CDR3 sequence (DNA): TGCAGCGGGCGGGGAGGCACTGAAGCTTTCTTT.